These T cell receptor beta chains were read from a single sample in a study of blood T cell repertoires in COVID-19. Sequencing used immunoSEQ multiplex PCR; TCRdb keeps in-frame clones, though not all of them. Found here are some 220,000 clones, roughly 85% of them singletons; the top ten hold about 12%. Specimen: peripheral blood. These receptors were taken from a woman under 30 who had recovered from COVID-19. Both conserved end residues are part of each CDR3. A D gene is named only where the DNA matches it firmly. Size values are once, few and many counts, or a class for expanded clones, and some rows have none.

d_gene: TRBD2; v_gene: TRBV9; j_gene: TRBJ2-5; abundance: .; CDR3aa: CASSVVAGGPETQYF; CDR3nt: TGTGCCAGCAGCGTAGTAGCGGGAGGGCCAGAGACCCAGTACTTC
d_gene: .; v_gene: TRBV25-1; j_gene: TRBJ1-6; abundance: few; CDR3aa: CASSERFEGRAPLHF; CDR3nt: TGTGCCAGCAGTGAAAGGTTTGAGGGGAGGGCACCCCTCCACTTT
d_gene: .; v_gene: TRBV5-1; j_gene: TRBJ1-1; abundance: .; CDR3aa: CASSLGRLNTEAFF; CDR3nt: TGCGCCAGCAGCTTGGGCCGGTTGAACACTGAAGCTTTCTTT
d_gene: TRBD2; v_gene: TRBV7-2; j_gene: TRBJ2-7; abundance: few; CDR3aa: CASSSRTSGSYYEQYF; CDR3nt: TGTGCCAGCAGCTCAAGGACTAGCGGGAGTTACTACGAGCAGTACTTC
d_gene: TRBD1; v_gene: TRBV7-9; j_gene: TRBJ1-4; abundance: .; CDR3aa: CASSTPGQGDEKLFF; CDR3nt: TGTGCCAGCAGCACCCCGGGACAGGGTGATGAAAAACTGTTTTTT
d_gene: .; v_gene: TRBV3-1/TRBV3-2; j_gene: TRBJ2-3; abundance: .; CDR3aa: CASSQGQIADTQYF; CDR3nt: TGTGCCAGCAGCCAAGGACAGATAGCAGATACGCAGTATTTT
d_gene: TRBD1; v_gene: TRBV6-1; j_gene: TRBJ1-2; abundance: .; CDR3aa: CASSESGTGRGYTF; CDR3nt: TGTGCCAGCAGTGAATCCGGGACAGGGAGAGGCTACACCTTC
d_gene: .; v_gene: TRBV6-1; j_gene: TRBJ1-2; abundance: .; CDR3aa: CASSEMADYGYTF; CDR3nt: TGTGCCAGCAGTGAAATGGCGGACTATGGCTACACCTTC
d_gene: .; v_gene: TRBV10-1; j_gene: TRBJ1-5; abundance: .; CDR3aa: CASSEWDEGSNQPQHF; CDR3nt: TGCGCCAGCAGTGAGTGGGATGAGGGAAGCAATCAGCCCCAGCATTTT
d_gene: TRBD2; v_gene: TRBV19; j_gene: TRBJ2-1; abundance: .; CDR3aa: CASSIGTSGSYNEQFF; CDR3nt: TGTGCCAGTAGTATAGGGACTAGCGGGTCCTACAATGAGCAGTTCTTC
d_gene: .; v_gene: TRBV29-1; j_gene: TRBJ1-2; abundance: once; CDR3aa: CSVVEQTNYGYTF; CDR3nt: TGCAGCGTTGTCGAACAAACTAACTATGGCTACACCTTC
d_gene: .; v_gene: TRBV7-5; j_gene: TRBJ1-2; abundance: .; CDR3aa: CARSRGLPEDYGYTF; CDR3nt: TGTGCCAGAAGCCGGGGACTGCCTGAGGACTATGGCTACACCTTC
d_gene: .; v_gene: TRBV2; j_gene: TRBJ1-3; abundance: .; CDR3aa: CASSRSGNTIYF; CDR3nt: TGTGCCAGCAGTCGGTCTGGAAACACCATATATTTT
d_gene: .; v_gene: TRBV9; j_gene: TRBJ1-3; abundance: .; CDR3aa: CASSALGASGNTIYF; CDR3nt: TGTGCCAGCAGCGCCCTAGGGGCGTCTGGAAACACCATATATTTT
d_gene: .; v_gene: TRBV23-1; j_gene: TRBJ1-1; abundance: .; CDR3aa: CASSQSKQGEAFF; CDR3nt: TGCGCCAGCAGTCAATCGAAACAGGGTGAAGCTTTCTTT
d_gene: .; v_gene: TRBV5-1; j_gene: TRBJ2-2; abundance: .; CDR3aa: CASSLDTNTGELFF; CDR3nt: TGCGCCAGCAGCTTGGATACGAACACCGGGGAGCTGTTTTTT